What follows are 15 T cell receptor beta chains derived from one specimen sequenced in a study of blood T cell repertoires in COVID-19. Generated by immunoSEQ multiplex PCR, the TCRdb table keeps only in-frame clones and is missing some. The sample gives about 220,000 clones, approximately 80% of which show up once; about 9% is in the top ten. Sample: peripheral blood. All receptors come from a man aged 50 to 59 with active or convalescent COVID-19.

This clone showed up just once. V usage is TRBV19 and J usage is TRBJ2-3, with 9 bases that match TRBD1. Germline V CDR1 and CDR2: LNHDA, SQIVND (reference sequence). This CDR3 contains 13 residues. The trim removed 10 bases at V and 1 base at J, leaving 3 bases unmatched. This CDR3 reads CATRTGGTDTQYF. CDR3 nucleotides: TGTGCCACTCGGACAGGGGGCACAGATACGCAGTATTTT.

V is TRBV7-6 and J is TRBJ2-5; 7 bases line up with TRBD1. Germline CDR1 reads SGHVS; CDR2 reads FNYEAQ. Trimming at V came to 1 base and at J to 5 bases, leaving 16 bases not matched to a gene. The CDR3 is made up of 18 amino acids. The CDR3 spells CASSLDRSRLGGGETQYF. CDR3 DNA: TGTGCCAGCAGCTTAGATCGGAGCCGCTTAGGGGGCGGGGAGACCCAGTACTTC.

This clone was counted between two and nine times. The V and J genes are TRBV5-1 and TRBJ2-5; 9 bases map to TRBD1. V trimming: 4 bases; J trimming: 5 bases; junction bases outside the gene matches: 9. Germline V gene sequence: CDR1 SGHRS, CDR2 YFSETQ. This CDR3 is built from 15 residues. CDR3 sequence reads: CASSRNRGQGETQYF. Here the CDR3 DNA reads TGCGCCAGCAGCAGAAACAGGGGGCAGGGGGAGACCCAGTACTTC.

The J gene is TRBJ1-2, the V gene TRBV7-2, with TRBD1 matching over 8 bases. CDR1 SGHTA and CDR2 FQGNSA come from the germline V gene. V trimming: 4 bases; J trimming: 5 bases; junction bases outside the gene matches: 6. CDR3 size: 14 residues. CDR3: CASSSGQGRYGYTF. CDR3 bases: TGTGCCAGCAGCTCCGGACAGGGTCGGTATGGCTACACCTTC.

The genes are TRBV18 and TRBJ1-2; TRBD1 matches 10 bases. CDR1 is KGHSH, CDR2 LQKENI, per germline. The ends lost 3 bases at V and 4 bases at J; junction bases unmatched: 2. This CDR3 has 14 amino acids. This chain's CDR3 is CASSPTGGGYGYTF. CDR3 bases: TGTGCCAGCTCACCGACAGGGGGCGGCTATGGCTACACCTTC.

The rearrangement joins TRBV28 to TRBJ1-4; 10 nucleotides agree with TRBD1. Losses at the gene ends were 10 bases for V and 7 bases for J; bases not matched to a gene: 6. Germline V gene sequence: CDR1 MDHEN, CDR2 SYDVKM. There are 13 residues in the CDR3. Here the CDR3 reads CATETGGVEKLFF. DNA of the CDR3: TGTGCCACCGAGACAGGGGGCGTTGAAAAACTGTTTTTT.

The chain is built from TRBV15 and TRBJ2-1, with D unclear. The CDR3 runs 17 residues. With 0 bases removed from V and 8 bases from J, the gap between germline ends came to 20 bases. Germline CDR1 reads LNHNV; CDR2 reads YYDKDF (reference sequence). DNA of the CDR3: TGTGCCACCAGCAGAGAGATTGTCCCACGCCAGAGGCATGAGCAGTTCTTC. Residues: CATSREIVPRQRHEQFF.

This chain links TRBV28 with TRBJ2-7, with D tentatively TRBD1 (6 bases). V dropped 2 bases and J dropped 2 bases, with 10 bases sitting between them. Looked up from germline, CDR1 is MDHEN and CDR2 is SYDVKM. This CDR3 spans 14 amino acids. DNA of the CDR3: TGTGCCAGCAGTTTAGGGACATTCACCTACGAGCAGTACGTC. Translated: CASSLGTFTYEQYV.

This clone was seen a handful of times. The chain has TRBV18 and TRBJ1-1; 9 bases align to TRBD1. Trimming took 4 bases from V and 7 from J; bases not matched to a gene: 7. Germline CDR1 and CDR2: KGHSH and LQKENI. The CDR3 totals 14 residues. As DNA, the CDR3 is TGTGCCAGCTCACGCCGGGACAGGGATCTTGAAGCTTTCTTT. Translation gives CASSRRDRDLEAFF. The full variable domain, with the rest looked up from reference TRBV18 and TRBJ1-1, is NAGVMQNPRHLVRRRGQEARLRCSPMKGHSHVYWYRQLPEEGLKFMVYLQKENIIDESGMPKERFSAEFPKEGPSILRIQQVVRGDSAAYFCASSRRDRDLEAFFGQGTRLTVV.

The chain links TRBV6-5 to TRBJ2-1; TRBD1 is a possible D gene (5 bases). Looked up from germline, CDR1 is MNHEY and CDR2 is SVGAGI. CDR3 length equals 12 residues. V was shortened by 4 bases and J by 7 bases, with 8 bases between the two germline ends. CDR3 protein: CASSSGANEQFF. The CDR3, as DNA: TGTGCCAGCAGTTCTGGGGCAAATGAGCAGTTCTTC.

This clone was detected many times. The chain uses TRBV7-2 and TRBJ1-6; D possibly corresponds to TRBD1 (5 bases). The CDR3 is 15 residues long. From germline, CDR1 is SGHTA and CDR2 FQGNSA. The V gene lost 3 bases and the J gene lost 8 bases, with 14 bases spanning the gap. CDR3 sequence: CASSFGGGSHSPLHF. In nucleotides, the CDR3 is TGTGCCAGCAGCTTCGGCGGGGGGAGCCATTCACCCCTCCACTTT.

The V and J genes are TRBV20-1 and TRBJ2-3, with a weak D call TRBD2 (5 bases). The CDR3 is made up of 12 amino acids. The ends were cut back, 3 bases at V and 5 bases at J, with 9 bases in the middle. Germline V gene lookup returns CDR1 DFQATT and CDR2 SNEGSKA (reference sequence). The CDR3 DNA is TGCAGTGCTAGTAAGGCGGGAGATACGCAGTATTTT. This sequence encodes CSASKAGDTQYF.

The chain uses TRBV28 and TRBJ2-6; 8 nucleotides line up with TRBD1. The CDR3 contains 19 residues. Germline CDR1 is MDHEN and CDR2 is SYDVKM. V shed 4 bases and J 0 bases; nucleotides not matched to a gene: 11. The CDR3 DNA reads as TGTGCCAGCAGTTCCACCAGGACAGGGTTGAGCTCTGGGGCCAACGTCCTGACTTTC. Protein product: CASSSTRTGLSSGANVLTF.

The chain uses TRBV4-3 and TRBJ2-3, with 8 positions matching TRBD1. Unmatched junction bases numbered 14, after V lost 4 bases and J lost 8 bases. Germline V gene data show CDR1 as LGHNA and CDR2 as YSLEER. CDR3 length: 16 amino acids. The CDR3 nucleotides read TGCGCCAGCAGCCCTCGACAGGGGACGGGGTTAGGTACGCAGTATTTT. Protein sequence: CASSPRQGTGLGTQYF.

The chain has TRBV6-2 or TRBV6-3 and TRBJ2-2; D not certain. Trimming cost V 4 bases and J 1 base, with 4 bases left between them. Germline V lookup: CDR1 MNHEY, CDR2 SVGEGT. This CDR3 comprises 13 residues. The CDR3 DNA is TGTGCCAGCAGTTCCGGGAACACCGGGGAGCTGTTTTTT. It specifies CASSSGNTGELFF.